This TCR beta chain was sequenced in a study of blood T cell repertoires in COVID-19. Trimming cost V 6 bases and J 2 bases; bases outside gene matches: 12. Germline loops: CDR1 SQVTM, CDR2 ANQGSEA. This CDR3 spans 15 amino acids. In terms of age and location, participants ranged from roughly 18 to 90 years and lived in 24 US areas. People in the exposed group encountered a COVID-19 case within 2 weeks before entering the study. Authors' data handling: Counts of nucleated cells, estimated from reference gene primer amplification, were obtained. Profiling relied on immunoSEQ multiplex PCR, and the TCRdb table lists in-frame clones only, not all of them. The V and J calls and clone size come from that table; D and trimming were worked out from the DNA. The data show approximately 310,000 clones, around 85% seen once.

The gene calls are TRBV29-1 and TRBJ1-2, with TRBD1 identical over 7 bases. This clonotype was obtained from a woman aged 30 to 39 who had been exposed to COVID-19. Sequenced material: PBMCs or T cells enriched from blood (not recorded which). CDR3 bases: TGCAGCGTCGAGAGAGGGACAGACGAAAACTATGGCTACACCTTC. It translates to CSVERGTDENYGYTF. Supplemented by reference TRBV29-1 and TRBJ1-2, the full variable domain reads SAVISQKPSRDICQRGTSLTIQCQVDSQVTMMFWYRQQPGQSLTLIATANQGSEATYESGFVIDKFPISRPNLTFSTLTVSNMSPEDSSIYLCSVERGTDENYGYTFGSGTRLTVV.